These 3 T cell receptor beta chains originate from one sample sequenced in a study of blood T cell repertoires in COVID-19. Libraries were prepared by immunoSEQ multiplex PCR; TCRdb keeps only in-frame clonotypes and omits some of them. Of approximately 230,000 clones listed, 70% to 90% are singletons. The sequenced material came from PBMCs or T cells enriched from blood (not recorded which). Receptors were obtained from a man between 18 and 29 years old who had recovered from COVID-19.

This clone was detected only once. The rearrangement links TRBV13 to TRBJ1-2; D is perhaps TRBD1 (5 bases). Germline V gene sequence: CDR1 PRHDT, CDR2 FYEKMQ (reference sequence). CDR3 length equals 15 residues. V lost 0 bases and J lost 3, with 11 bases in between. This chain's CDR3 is CASSLGGRAHYGYTF. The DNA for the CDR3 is TGTGCCAGCAGCTTAGGCGGCAGGGCTCACTATGGCTACACCTTC.

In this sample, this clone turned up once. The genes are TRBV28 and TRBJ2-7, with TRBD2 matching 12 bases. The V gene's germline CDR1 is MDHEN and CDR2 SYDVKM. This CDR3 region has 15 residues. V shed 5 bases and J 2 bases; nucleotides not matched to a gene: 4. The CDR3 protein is CASSRRTSGAYEQYF. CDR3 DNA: TGTGCCAGCAGTCGCCGGACTAGCGGGGCCTACGAGCAGTACTTC.

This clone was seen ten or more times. CDR3 sequence: CASSMGLAGGSEQYF. DNA of the CDR3: TGCGCCAGCAGCATGGGACTAGCGGGAGGCAGCGAGCAGTACTTC. V usage is TRBV5-1 and J usage is TRBJ2-7; TRBD2 agrees at 15 bases. Germline trimming cut 4 bases from V and 6 bases from J; bases unmatched to any gene: 5. The CDR3 is 15 residues long. Germline CDR1 SGHRS, CDR2 YFSETQ.